This T cell receptor (beta chain) is drawn from a study of cytomegalovirus exposure and HLA in healthy donors. It was healthy bone marrow donors who served as donors. Study-wide results and limits: The authors listed some 150 TCR beta chains as cytomegalovirus-associated. Diagnosis of cytomegalovirus status made by the classifier reportedly showed high specificity and sensitivity.

The PCR had 60 Vbeta and 13 Jbeta primers. Libraries were prepared by immunoSEQ multiplex PCR; TCRdb keeps only in-frame clonotypes and omits some of them. The table shows under 150,000 clones, with over 70% occurring only once. The germline V gene encodes CDR1 SNHLY and CDR2 FYNNEI. V lost 1 base to trimming and J lost 4 bases, with 13 bases between them. The CDR3 is 16 amino acids. Note on this clone: No antigen is known for it.

The origin of this receptor is a middle-aged woman in good health and CMV-seronegative. The source material was PBMCs. The gene calls are TRBV2 and TRBJ2-2, with a tentative D call TRBD1 (6 bases). CDR3 sequence reads: CASSEGQGQTTGELFF. The CDR3 nucleotides read TGTGCCAGCAGTGAAGGGCAGGGGCAGACCACCGGGGAGCTGTTTTTT.